A single sample is the source of the 26 T cell receptor beta chains below, sequenced in a study of shared clonotypes between healthy human individuals. Terminally differentiated effector memory CD45RA+ cells were excluded from the naive CD8 cells, which were CD45RO-negative and positively selected for CCR7. Assay: immunoSEQ multiplex PCR; the TCRdb copy retains only in-frame clones and omits some. The table shows roughly 2 million clones, with over 85% occurring only once. Sequenced material: naive CD8+ T cells sorted from blood. The receptors come from a young man in good health.

This chain links TRBV9 with TRBJ1-2; a weak D match, TRBD1 (5 bases). V lost 4 bases and J lost 5, with 18 bases in between. The V gene's germline CDR1 is SGDLS and CDR2 YYNGEE. This CDR3 contains 15 residues. The CDR3 spells CASSPTGGGWYGYTF. CDR3 DNA: TGTGCCAGCAGCCCCACCGGCGGGGGATGGTATGGCTACACCTTC.

The gene calls are TRBV5-6 and TRBJ2-2; 7 bases fit TRBD1. Germline CDR1 reads SGHDT; CDR2 reads YYEEEE. With 1 base clipped from V and 5 bases from J, the junction kept 2 bases outside the gene matches. The CDR3 runs to 14 residues. This chain's CDR3 is CASSLYRGTGELFF. In DNA form, the CDR3 reads TGTGCCAGCAGCTTGTACAGGGGAACCGGGGAGCTGTTTTTT.

This clone showed up just once. This rearrangement joins TRBV2 to TRBJ2-7; D possibly corresponds to TRBD1 (5 bases). The length of the CDR3 is 15 residues. The germline V gene encodes CDR1 SNHLY and CDR2 FYNNEI. V lost 7 bases and J 3 bases, leaving 19 bases between the germline ends. For the CDR3, the DNA is TGTGCCAGCATCAGTGGGCCAGGGTTTTTCTACGAGCAGTACTTC. Residues: CASISGPGFFYEQYF.

The V and J genes are TRBV7-9 and TRBJ2-2; D tentatively fits TRBD1 or TRBD2 (5 bases each). The CDR3 is made up of 17 amino acids. With 5 bases removed from V and 7 bases from J, the gap between germline ends came to 23 bases. Germline-derived CDR1 and CDR2 are SEHNR and FQNEAQ (reference sequence). CDR3 sequence: CASSNFPGPAVDGELFF. As DNA, the CDR3 is TGTGCCAGCAGCAATTTCCCGGGGCCCGCGGTGGACGGGGAGCTGTTTTTT.

The V and J genes are TRBV11-2 and TRBJ2-6, with TRBD1 matching 10 bases. Trimming at V came to 5 bases and at J to 4 bases, leaving 14 bases not matched to a gene. Germline loops: CDR1 SGHAT, CDR2 FQNNGV. The CDR3 totals 19 residues. The CDR3 spells CASSPSRGTGAGGANVLTF. The DNA for the CDR3 is TGTGCCAGCAGCCCCAGTCGCGGGACAGGGGCGGGCGGGGCCAACGTCCTGACTTTC.

V is TRBV6-5 and J is TRBJ2-1; D is unresolved. V was cut by 1 base and J by 4 bases, with 8 bases left in between. Per the germline V gene, CDR1 is MNHEY and CDR2 is SVGAGI. CDR3 length: 14 amino acids. In nucleotides, the CDR3 is TGTGCCAGCAGTTACTACGACGATTACAATGAGCAGTTCTTC. It specifies CASSYYDDYNEQFF.

Regarding this clone: Other nucleotide sequences from this sample produce the same CDR3. The V and J genes are TRBV7-6 and TRBJ2-7; 8 bases are a match to TRBD1. This CDR3 is built from 15 residues. Germline V gene lookup returns CDR1 SGHVS and CDR2 FNYEAQ. J lost 0 bases, V lost 5 bases, and 6 bases had no gene match. The CDR3 region is CASSPRTGSSYEQYF. The CDR3 nucleotides are TGTGCCAGCAGCCCGAGGACAGGGTCCTCCTACGAGCAGTACTTC.

V gene TRBV27 combines with J gene TRBJ1-6, with D possibly matching TRBD1 (5 bases). V gave up 3 bases and J gave up 3 bases, with 15 bases separating them. CDR1 is MNHEY and CDR2 is SMNVEV in the germline V gene (reference sequence). There are 17 residues in the CDR3. The CDR3 sequence is CASSFLTDRYYNSPLHF. The CDR3 DNA sequence: TGTGCCAGCAGTTTCCTTACCGACAGATACTATAATTCACCCCTCCACTTT.

CDR3 sequence: CASSSSRAMNTEAFF. Written as DNA, the CDR3 is TGCGCCAGCAGCTCGTCACGGGCGATGAACACTGAAGCTTTCTTT. The V gene is TRBV5-1, the J gene TRBJ1-1, with D uncertain. The CDR3 length is 15 residues. With 3 bases removed from V and 0 bases from J, the gap between germline ends came to 12 bases. From germline, CDR1 is SGHRS and CDR2 YFSETQ.

The rearrangement uses TRBV10-3 and TRBJ1-4; D remains ambiguous. CDR1 ENHRY and CDR2 SYGVKD come from the germline V gene. V was trimmed by 10 bases and J by 0 bases, leaving 12 bases between them. The CDR3 runs 14 residues. CDR3 coding DNA: TGTGCCACCGGAAGAGCTGCAACTAATGAAAAACTGTTTTTT. This gives the protein CATGRAATNEKLFF.

The J gene is TRBJ2-5, the V gene TRBV5-6; D not resolved. Germline V gene sequence: CDR1 SGHDT, CDR2 YYEEEE. CDR3 length: 12 residues. V was clipped by 5 bases and J by 4 bases, with 9 bases between them. The DNA of the CDR3 is TGTGCCAGCAGTCAACACGTAGAGACCCAGTACTTC. It encodes CASSQHVETQYF.

The V call is TRBV4-1, the J call TRBJ2-1, with no clear D. CDR1 and CDR2 (germline): MGHRA, YSYEKL. This CDR3 is built from 12 residues. V shed 0 bases and J shed 5 bases, with 2 bases lying between them. CDR3 coding DNA: TGCGCCAGCAGCCAAGAAAACAATGAGCAGTTCTTC. This sequence encodes CASSQENNEQFF.

The chain uses TRBV28 and TRBJ2-5, with D perhaps TRBD2 (6 bases). The CDR3 is made up of 16 amino acids. CDR1 is MDHEN, CDR2 SYDVKM, per germline. V dropped 5 bases and J dropped 5 bases, with 21 bases sitting between them. The CDR3 loop is CASSRGDPGRHETQYF. Here the CDR3 DNA reads TGTGCCAGCAGTCGTGGGGACCCAGGGAGGCATGAGACCCAGTACTTC.

The count of this clone is one. This sequence joins TRBV19 and TRBJ2-5, with D possibly matching TRBD2 (6 bases). CDR1 and CDR2 (germline): LNHDA, SQIVND (reference sequence). The ends were cut back, 10 bases at V and 0 bases at J, with 9 bases in the middle. The CDR3 extends over 12 amino acids. This chain's CDR3 is CATASDQETQYF. The CDR3 DNA reads TGTGCCACGGCTAGCGACCAAGAGACCCAGTACTTC.

The rearrangement uses TRBV30 and TRBJ2-1; the D call may be TRBD1 or TRBD2 (6 bases each). The length of the CDR3 is 15 residues. The germline gives CDR1 GTSNPN, CDR2 SVGIG (reference sequence). Trimming cost V 0 bases and J 5 bases, with 14 bases left between them. CDR3 bases: TGTGCCTGGAGTGTAGAGGGGGGTTGGGACAATGAGCAGTTCTTC. It specifies CAWSVEGGWDNEQFF.

Points on this clone: This sample includes further DNA sequences coding for the same CDR3. The genes are TRBV5-1 and TRBJ2-7; the D is unclear. Trimming took off 5 bases at V and 3 bases at J, with 9 bases between the two ends. In germline, CDR1 is SGHRS, CDR2 YFSETQ. The CDR3 has 12 residues. DNA of the CDR3: TGCGCCAGCAGTTCGGTGAGCTACGAGCAGTACTTC. It specifies CASSSVSYEQYF.

CDR3: CASSFGDRNTGELFF. CDR3 nucleotide sequence: TGTGCCAGCAGCTTCGGGGACAGGAACACCGGGGAGCTGTTTTTT. This chain joins TRBV5-6 and TRBJ2-2; 7 bases line up with TRBD1. CDR1 and CDR2 (germline): SGHDT, YYEEEE. V shed 2 bases and J 1 base; nucleotides not matched to a gene: 2. The CDR3 has 15 residues. Based on the CDR3 plus reference TRBV5-6 and TRBJ2-2, the full variable domain is DAGVTQSPTHLIKTRGQQVTLRCSPKSGHDTVSWYQQALGQGPQFIFQYYEEEERQRGNFPDRFSGHQFPNYSSELNVNALLLGDSALYLCASSFGDRNTGELFFGEGSRLTVL.

J is TRBJ2-5 and V is TRBV7-9; 9 nucleotides align to TRBD2. CDR3 length: 18 amino acids. The J segment lost 5 bases and the V segment lost 2 bases, leaving 15 bases of the junction unmatched. CDR1 and CDR2 (germline): SEHNR, FQNEAQ (reference sequence). The CDR3 region has the DNA TGTGCCAGCAGCTTACCCCCCGGGGTAGCGGGAGAGATGGAGACCCAGTACTTC. Residues: CASSLPPGVAGEMETQYF.

This chain connects TRBV19 to TRBJ2-1; D tentatively reads TRBD1 or TRBD2 (6 bases each). With 1 base removed from V and 3 bases from J, the gap between germline ends came to 13 bases. There are 16 residues in the CDR3. Germline CDR1 reads LNHDA; CDR2 reads SQIVND (reference sequence). The CDR3 DNA reads as TGTGCCAGTAGTATAGTAGGGGGGTCAGGCTACAATGAGCAGTTCTTC. This codes for CASSIVGGSGYNEQFF.

The chain recombines TRBV27 with TRBJ2-7; tentative D call: TRBD2 (5 bases). Trimming cost V 4 bases and J 9 bases, with 10 bases left between them. This CDR3 contains 11 residues. The germline V gene encodes CDR1 MNHEY and CDR2 SMNVEV (reference sequence). The CDR3 protein is CASSSGYGQYF. The DNA for the CDR3 is TGTGCCAGCAGTTCGGGGTATGGGCAGTACTTC.

The rearrangement uses TRBV7-6 and TRBJ2-7; no clear D. CDR3 length equals 14 residues. V was pared by 4 bases and J by 0 bases, with 10 bases between. The V gene's germline CDR1 is SGHVS and CDR2 FNYEAQ. The CDR3 bases are TGTGCCAGCAGCTCGATTGAAAACTCCTACGAGCAGTACTTC. This translates into CASSSIENSYEQYF.

The chain joins TRBV9 to TRBJ1-6; D is ambiguous. V lost 0 bases to trimming and J lost 9 bases, with 7 bases between them. This CDR3 region has 13 residues. Germline V gene sequence: CDR1 SGDLS, CDR2 YYNGEE. The chain's CDR3 is CASSVDEGSPLHF. The CDR3 DNA is TGTGCCAGCAGCGTAGATGAGGGTTCACCCCTCCACTTT.

The V gene is TRBV7-9, the J gene TRBJ1-5; D is ambiguous. The length of the CDR3 is 14 residues. CDR1 and CDR2 (germline): SEHNR, FQNEAQ (reference sequence). Trimming took off 5 bases at V and 6 bases at J, with 14 bases between the two ends. The CDR3 spells CASSPGWTSQPQHF. As DNA, the CDR3 is TGTGCCAGCAGCCCCGGTTGGACCTCTCAGCCCCAGCATTTT.

This clone was observed once. The chain is built from TRBV27 and TRBJ2-5; 9 bases match TRBD2. Unmatched junction bases numbered 12, after V lost 5 bases and J lost 2 bases. The CDR3 length is 17 residues. Looked up from germline, CDR1 is MNHEY and CDR2 is SMNVEV (reference sequence). CDR3 amino acids: CASSPHVGAGGQETQYF. Here the CDR3 DNA reads TGTGCCAGCAGTCCCCACGTTGGAGCGGGGGGACAAGAGACCCAGTACTTC.

The rearrangement uses TRBV7-9 and TRBJ2-7, with D uncertain. The CDR3 runs 14 residues. The V gene lost 2 bases and the J gene lost 2 bases, with 10 bases spanning the gap. CDR1 and CDR2 (germline): SEHNR, FQNEAQ (reference sequence). CDR3 nucleotides: TGTGCCAGCAGCTTACTGGCGGTGGCCTACGAGCAGTACTTC. It is translated as CASSLLAVAYEQYF. The variable domain in full, completed from reference TRBV7-9 and TRBJ2-7, reads DTGVSQNPRHKITKRGQNVTFRCDPISEHNRLYWYRQTLGQGPEFLTYFQNEAQLEKSRLLSDRFSAERPKGSFSTLEIQRTEQGDSAMYLCASSLLAVAYEQYFGPGTRLTVT.

V gene TRBV9 combines with J gene TRBJ1-2; a possible D gene is TRBD1 (6 bases). The CDR3 runs 15 residues. Germline assignment: CDR1 SGDLS and CDR2 YYNGEE. Trimming left V 4 bases short and J 3 bases short, with 16 bases between. CDR3 protein: CASSSGHRDDYGYTF. In nucleotides, the CDR3 is TGTGCCAGCAGCTCCGGACACAGGGACGACTATGGCTACACCTTC. The complete variable domain, with remaining parts taken from reference TRBV9 and TRBJ1-2, reads DSGVTQTPKHLITATGQRVTLRCSPRSGDLSVYWYQQSLDQGLQFLIQYYNGEERAKGNILERFSAQQFPDLHSELNLSSLELGDSALYFCASSSGHRDDYGYTFGSGTRLTVV.